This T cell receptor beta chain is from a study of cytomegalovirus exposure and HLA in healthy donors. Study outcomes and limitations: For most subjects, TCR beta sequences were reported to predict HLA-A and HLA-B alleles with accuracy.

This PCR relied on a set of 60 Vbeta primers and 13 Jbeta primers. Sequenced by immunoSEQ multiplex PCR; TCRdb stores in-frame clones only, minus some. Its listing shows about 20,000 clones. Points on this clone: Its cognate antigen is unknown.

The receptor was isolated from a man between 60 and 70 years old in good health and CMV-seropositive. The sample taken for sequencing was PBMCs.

The CDR3 DNA follows: TGTGCCAGCAGCCAGCAAGCAGGGGGCTACTATGGCTACACCTTC. Its protein product is CASSQQAGGYYGYTF. The chain is built from TRBV14 and TRBJ1-2; 8 bases are shared with TRBD1. Germline values: CDR1 SGHDN, CDR2 FVKESK. This CDR3 is 15 amino acids long. V lost 3 bases to trimming and J lost 3 bases; unmatched junction nucleotides: 6.